This record looks at one T cell receptor beta chain sequence and its context. Its antigen is unknown. CD4+ cells yielded CD45RA+ naive and CD45RA-negative memory subsets. An even split of each subset's genomic DNA across several immunoSEQ plates was performed. Some 30,000 T cell genomes (approximately 0.2 ug DNA) went into each sorted-subset replicate. This table comes from immunoSEQ multiplex PCR, and its TCRdb copy is limited to in-frame clones, with some not included. Of 150,000 to 200,000 clones listed, about 93% were seen once; the top ten hold 0.067%. The length of the CDR3 is 15 residues. The germline CDR1 and CDR2 sequences are SGHTS and YDEGEE. The V segment lost 3 bases and the J segment 6 bases; nucleotides outside the gene matches: 3. This sample was taken from a study of shared clonotypes between healthy human individuals. Study-wide findings and caveats: Genetic and exposure-history diversity was limited by the small donor number.

The TCR was taken from a woman in her twenties or thirties in good health. Sequences were obtained from naive CD4+ T cells sorted from blood. As for subset: CD45RA+ positively selected. The V and J genes are TRBV5-8 and TRBJ2-1; 13 positions agree with TRBD2. CDR3 sequence: CASSSRTSGGNEQFF. The CDR3 DNA is TGTGCCAGCAGCTCAAGGACTAGCGGGGGCAATGAGCAGTTCTTC. The full variable domain, its missing parts supplied by reference TRBV5-8 and TRBJ2-1, is EAGVTQSPTHLIKTRGQQATLRCSPISGHTSVYWYQQALGLGLQFLLWYDEGEERNRGNFPPRFSGRQFPNYSSELNVNALELEDSALYLCASSSRTSGGNEQFFGPGTRLTVL.